The next 20 T cell receptor beta chains were all read from a single sample in a study of cytomegalovirus exposure and HLA in healthy donors. The PCR ran on 60 Vbeta and 13 Jbeta primers. This table comes from immunoSEQ multiplex PCR, and its TCRdb copy is limited to in-frame clones, with some not included. Of 240,000 or so clones listed, roughly 87% are singletons. The source material was PBMCs. These receptors were obtained from a middle-aged woman in good health and CMV-seropositive.

The V call is TRBV5-1, the J call TRBJ2-2; D possibly corresponds to TRBD2 (6 bases). The CDR3 contains 16 residues. Trimming took 6 bases from V and 2 from J, leaving 17 bases between them. Germline values: CDR1 SGHRS, CDR2 YFSETQ. The CDR3 DNA reads as TGCGCCAGCAAACGTCTAGCGACCTCCAACACCGGGGAGCTGTTTTTT. Amino acid sequence: CASKRLATSNTGELFF.

In this sample, this clone turned up once. V and J are TRBV5-8 and TRBJ2-3; 10 nucleotides match TRBD2. The junction had 9 bases not matched to a gene; V was cut back by 1 base and J by 1 base. The CDR3 sequence is 18 residues long. CDR1 and CDR2 (germline): SGHTS, YDEGEE. CDR3 bases: TGTGCCAGCAGCTTGATCTTGGGACTAGCGACTGGCACAGATACGCAGTATTTT. It encodes CASSLILGLATGTDTQYF.

This clone was observed once. The rearrangement uses TRBV12-5 and TRBJ2-1; 7 positions agree with TRBD2. This CDR3 has 17 amino acids. After removal of 5 bases from V and 3 bases from J, the junction contained 13 bases not matched to a gene. CDR1 LGHNT and CDR2 FRNRAP come from the germline V gene. The CDR3 sequence is CASGPPLGGGRYNEQFF. Written as DNA, the CDR3 is TGTGCTAGTGGTCCTCCCCTGGGCGGGGGTCGCTACAATGAGCAGTTCTTC.

J is TRBJ1-4 and V is TRBV28; possibly TRBD1 for D (5 bases). This CDR3 contains 16 residues. V lost 3 bases, J lost 2 bases, and 13 bases lay in between. Germline V lookup: CDR1 MDHEN, CDR2 SYDVKM. The CDR3 spells CASSFDARGTNEKLFF. The CDR3 nucleotides are TGTGCCAGCAGTTTCGACGCCCGGGGGACTAATGAAAAACTGTTTTTT.

The CDR3 coding sequence is TGTGCCAGCAGCAAAGAAACAGGGATAAATCAGCCCCAGCATTTT. Translation gives CASSKETGINQPQHF. This sequence joins TRBV21-1 and TRBJ1-5; the D segment call TRBD1 is taken from the table without a DNA check. TRBV21-1 constitutes a pseudogene. The CDR3 spans 15 residues.

V usage is TRBV7-3 and J usage is TRBJ1-2; no definite D call. The CDR3 runs to 14 residues. Germline CDR1 is SGHTA and CDR2 is FQGTGA. The germline V and J ends were trimmed by 4 bases and 8 bases, with 17 bases remaining between them. CDR3 protein: CASSSSNPSEGYTF. The CDR3 region has the DNA TGTGCCAGCAGCTCGTCTAACCCCTCCGAAGGCTACACCTTC.

This clone was found once. The chain uses TRBV7-3 and TRBJ1-1, with a weak D call TRBD1 (5 bases). CDR1 and CDR2 (germline): SGHTA, FQGTGA. Deletions cut 2 bases from V and 4 bases from J, with 11 bases between. The CDR3 sequence is 14 residues long. The CDR3: CASSLQPGPTEAFF. The DNA for the CDR3 is TGTGCCAGCAGCTTACAGCCAGGGCCCACTGAAGCTTTCTTT.

This chain uses TRBV4-3 with TRBJ1-2; D uncertain. Germline CDR1 LGHNA, CDR2 YSLEER. The CDR3 extends over 13 amino acids. V was cut by 1 base and J by 8 bases, with 11 bases left in between. CDR3 loop: CASSQGLRGGYTF. The CDR3 DNA is TGCGCCAGCAGCCAAGGGTTACGCGGAGGCTACACCTTC.

Here the CDR3 DNA reads TGTGCCAGCAACTTGAACAGGCCAGAGACCCAGTACTTC. Its protein is CASNLNRPETQYF. This chain connects TRBV6-1 to TRBJ2-5; a possible D gene is TRBD1 (5 bases). Trimming pared 7 bases from V and 4 bases from J, leaving 13 bases between. The germline gives CDR1 MNHNS, CDR2 SASEGT. This CDR3 region has 13 residues.

The chain uses TRBV30 and TRBJ1-3; D is perhaps TRBD1 (6 bases). Trimming removed 4 bases from V and 2 bases from J, with 9 bases in between. Germline V gene data show CDR1 as GTSNPN and CDR2 as SVGIG (reference sequence). This CDR3 is 13 amino acids long. The CDR3 here is CAWTPGAGNTIYF. Written as DNA, the CDR3 is TGTGCCTGGACACCAGGGGCTGGAAACACCATATATTTT.

The genes are TRBV5-1 and TRBJ2-3; D is perhaps TRBD1 (6 bases). The germline V and J ends were trimmed by 3 bases and 0 bases, with 11 bases remaining between them. Germline V gives CDR1 SGHRS, CDR2 YFSETQ. The CDR3 is 15 amino acids. CDR3 amino acids: CASSSGHHSTDTQYF. The DNA for the CDR3 is TGCGCCAGCAGCTCGGGACACCATAGCACAGATACGCAGTATTTT.

This clone was detected a few times. The chain is built from TRBV6-1 and TRBJ1-2, with TRBD1 matching 9 bases. The germline V gene encodes CDR1 MNHNS and CDR2 SASEGT. After removal of 7 bases from V and 6 bases from J, the junction contained 9 bases not matched to a gene. This CDR3 is built from 14 residues. CDR3 coding DNA: TGTGCCAGCAACAGACAGGGGGGGAGTAATGGCTACACCTTC. Translating gives CASNRQGGSNGYTF.

V gene TRBV5-4 combines with J gene TRBJ2-1, with TRBD2 identical over 8 bases. After removal of 0 bases from V and 4 bases from J, the junction contained 6 bases not matched to a gene. Germline CDR1 reads SGHNT; CDR2 reads YYREEE (reference sequence). This CDR3 region has 16 residues. The CDR3 sequence is CASSLAPGGSYNEQFF. CDR3 in DNA: TGTGCCAGCAGCTTGGCACCGGGGGGGTCATACAATGAGCAGTTCTTC.

The V call is TRBV4-2, the J call TRBJ2-2; D remains ambiguous. The length of the CDR3 is 17 residues. Looked up from germline, CDR1 is LGHNA and CDR2 is YNFKEQ. Trimming removed 1 base from V and 2 bases from J, with 14 bases in between. CDR3 DNA: TGTGCCAGCAGCCAAGCTTACAGCCATACCAACACCGGGGAGCTGTTTTTT. Encoded protein: CASSQAYSHTNTGELFF.

The rearrangement uses TRBV5-4 and TRBJ2-7; TRBD1 agrees at 11 bases. The CDR3 is 15 amino acids. Per germline, CDR1 SGHNT and CDR2 YYREEE (reference sequence). V was clipped by 4 bases and J by 3 bases; unmatched bases: 6. CDR3 coding DNA: TGTGCCAGCAGCGAAGGACAGGGGGCTGACTACGAGCAGTACTTC. Residues: CASSEGQGADYEQYF.

V is TRBV5-4 and J is TRBJ2-7, with 7 bases fitting TRBD1. CDR3 length equals 15 residues. CDR1 is SGHNT and CDR2 is YYREEE in the germline V gene (reference sequence). Trimming removed 3 bases from V and 2 bases from J; junction bases left unmatched: 8. In DNA, the CDR3 is TGTGCCAGCAGCTGGAACGGGGACAGAGCCTACGAGCAGTACTTC. Translated, it gives CASSWNGDRAYEQYF.

The chain carries TRBV4-3 and TRBJ2-2; TRBD2 matches at 9 bases. Germline V gene lookup returns CDR1 LGHNA and CDR2 YSLEER. The CDR3 loop spans 20 amino acids. V was pared by 0 bases and J by 7 bases, with 18 bases of the junction left unmatched. The CDR3 here is CASSQDFGGLGGGADGELFF. In DNA, the CDR3 is TGCGCCAGCAGCCAAGATTTTGGAGGGTTAGGCGGGGGGGCCGACGGGGAGCTGTTTTTT.

This clone has a single count. This rearrangement joins TRBV19 to TRBJ2-3; D is unresolved. Germline V gene data show CDR1 as LNHDA and CDR2 as SQIVND (reference sequence). This CDR3 spans 13 amino acids. Trimming cost V 1 base and J 5 bases, with 7 bases left between them. The chain's CDR3 is CASSIALRDTQYF. For the CDR3, the DNA is TGTGCCAGTAGTATAGCCTTGAGAGATACGCAGTATTTT.

This clone was seen a few times. This chain connects TRBV4-2 to TRBJ2-5; 12 positions match TRBD2. Trimming at V came to 8 bases and at J to 2 bases, leaving 3 bases not matched to a gene. The germline V gene encodes CDR1 LGHNA and CDR2 YNFKEQ. The CDR3 runs to 14 residues. CDR3 bases: TGTGCCAGCGGTGGACTAGCGGGACAAGAGACCCAGTACTTC. It yields the protein CASGGLAGQETQYF.

As concerns this clone: The sample carries other DNA sequences with the same CDR3. The chain joins TRBV4-3 to TRBJ1-2; 8 nucleotides match TRBD1. V lost 1 base, J lost 2 bases, and 0 bases stayed unmatched. The CDR3 has 14 amino acids. The germline V gene encodes CDR1 LGHNA and CDR2 YSLEER. Here the CDR3 reads CASSQGTGNYGYTF. CDR3 DNA sequence: TGCGCCAGCAGCCAAGGGACAGGGAACTATGGCTACACCTTC.